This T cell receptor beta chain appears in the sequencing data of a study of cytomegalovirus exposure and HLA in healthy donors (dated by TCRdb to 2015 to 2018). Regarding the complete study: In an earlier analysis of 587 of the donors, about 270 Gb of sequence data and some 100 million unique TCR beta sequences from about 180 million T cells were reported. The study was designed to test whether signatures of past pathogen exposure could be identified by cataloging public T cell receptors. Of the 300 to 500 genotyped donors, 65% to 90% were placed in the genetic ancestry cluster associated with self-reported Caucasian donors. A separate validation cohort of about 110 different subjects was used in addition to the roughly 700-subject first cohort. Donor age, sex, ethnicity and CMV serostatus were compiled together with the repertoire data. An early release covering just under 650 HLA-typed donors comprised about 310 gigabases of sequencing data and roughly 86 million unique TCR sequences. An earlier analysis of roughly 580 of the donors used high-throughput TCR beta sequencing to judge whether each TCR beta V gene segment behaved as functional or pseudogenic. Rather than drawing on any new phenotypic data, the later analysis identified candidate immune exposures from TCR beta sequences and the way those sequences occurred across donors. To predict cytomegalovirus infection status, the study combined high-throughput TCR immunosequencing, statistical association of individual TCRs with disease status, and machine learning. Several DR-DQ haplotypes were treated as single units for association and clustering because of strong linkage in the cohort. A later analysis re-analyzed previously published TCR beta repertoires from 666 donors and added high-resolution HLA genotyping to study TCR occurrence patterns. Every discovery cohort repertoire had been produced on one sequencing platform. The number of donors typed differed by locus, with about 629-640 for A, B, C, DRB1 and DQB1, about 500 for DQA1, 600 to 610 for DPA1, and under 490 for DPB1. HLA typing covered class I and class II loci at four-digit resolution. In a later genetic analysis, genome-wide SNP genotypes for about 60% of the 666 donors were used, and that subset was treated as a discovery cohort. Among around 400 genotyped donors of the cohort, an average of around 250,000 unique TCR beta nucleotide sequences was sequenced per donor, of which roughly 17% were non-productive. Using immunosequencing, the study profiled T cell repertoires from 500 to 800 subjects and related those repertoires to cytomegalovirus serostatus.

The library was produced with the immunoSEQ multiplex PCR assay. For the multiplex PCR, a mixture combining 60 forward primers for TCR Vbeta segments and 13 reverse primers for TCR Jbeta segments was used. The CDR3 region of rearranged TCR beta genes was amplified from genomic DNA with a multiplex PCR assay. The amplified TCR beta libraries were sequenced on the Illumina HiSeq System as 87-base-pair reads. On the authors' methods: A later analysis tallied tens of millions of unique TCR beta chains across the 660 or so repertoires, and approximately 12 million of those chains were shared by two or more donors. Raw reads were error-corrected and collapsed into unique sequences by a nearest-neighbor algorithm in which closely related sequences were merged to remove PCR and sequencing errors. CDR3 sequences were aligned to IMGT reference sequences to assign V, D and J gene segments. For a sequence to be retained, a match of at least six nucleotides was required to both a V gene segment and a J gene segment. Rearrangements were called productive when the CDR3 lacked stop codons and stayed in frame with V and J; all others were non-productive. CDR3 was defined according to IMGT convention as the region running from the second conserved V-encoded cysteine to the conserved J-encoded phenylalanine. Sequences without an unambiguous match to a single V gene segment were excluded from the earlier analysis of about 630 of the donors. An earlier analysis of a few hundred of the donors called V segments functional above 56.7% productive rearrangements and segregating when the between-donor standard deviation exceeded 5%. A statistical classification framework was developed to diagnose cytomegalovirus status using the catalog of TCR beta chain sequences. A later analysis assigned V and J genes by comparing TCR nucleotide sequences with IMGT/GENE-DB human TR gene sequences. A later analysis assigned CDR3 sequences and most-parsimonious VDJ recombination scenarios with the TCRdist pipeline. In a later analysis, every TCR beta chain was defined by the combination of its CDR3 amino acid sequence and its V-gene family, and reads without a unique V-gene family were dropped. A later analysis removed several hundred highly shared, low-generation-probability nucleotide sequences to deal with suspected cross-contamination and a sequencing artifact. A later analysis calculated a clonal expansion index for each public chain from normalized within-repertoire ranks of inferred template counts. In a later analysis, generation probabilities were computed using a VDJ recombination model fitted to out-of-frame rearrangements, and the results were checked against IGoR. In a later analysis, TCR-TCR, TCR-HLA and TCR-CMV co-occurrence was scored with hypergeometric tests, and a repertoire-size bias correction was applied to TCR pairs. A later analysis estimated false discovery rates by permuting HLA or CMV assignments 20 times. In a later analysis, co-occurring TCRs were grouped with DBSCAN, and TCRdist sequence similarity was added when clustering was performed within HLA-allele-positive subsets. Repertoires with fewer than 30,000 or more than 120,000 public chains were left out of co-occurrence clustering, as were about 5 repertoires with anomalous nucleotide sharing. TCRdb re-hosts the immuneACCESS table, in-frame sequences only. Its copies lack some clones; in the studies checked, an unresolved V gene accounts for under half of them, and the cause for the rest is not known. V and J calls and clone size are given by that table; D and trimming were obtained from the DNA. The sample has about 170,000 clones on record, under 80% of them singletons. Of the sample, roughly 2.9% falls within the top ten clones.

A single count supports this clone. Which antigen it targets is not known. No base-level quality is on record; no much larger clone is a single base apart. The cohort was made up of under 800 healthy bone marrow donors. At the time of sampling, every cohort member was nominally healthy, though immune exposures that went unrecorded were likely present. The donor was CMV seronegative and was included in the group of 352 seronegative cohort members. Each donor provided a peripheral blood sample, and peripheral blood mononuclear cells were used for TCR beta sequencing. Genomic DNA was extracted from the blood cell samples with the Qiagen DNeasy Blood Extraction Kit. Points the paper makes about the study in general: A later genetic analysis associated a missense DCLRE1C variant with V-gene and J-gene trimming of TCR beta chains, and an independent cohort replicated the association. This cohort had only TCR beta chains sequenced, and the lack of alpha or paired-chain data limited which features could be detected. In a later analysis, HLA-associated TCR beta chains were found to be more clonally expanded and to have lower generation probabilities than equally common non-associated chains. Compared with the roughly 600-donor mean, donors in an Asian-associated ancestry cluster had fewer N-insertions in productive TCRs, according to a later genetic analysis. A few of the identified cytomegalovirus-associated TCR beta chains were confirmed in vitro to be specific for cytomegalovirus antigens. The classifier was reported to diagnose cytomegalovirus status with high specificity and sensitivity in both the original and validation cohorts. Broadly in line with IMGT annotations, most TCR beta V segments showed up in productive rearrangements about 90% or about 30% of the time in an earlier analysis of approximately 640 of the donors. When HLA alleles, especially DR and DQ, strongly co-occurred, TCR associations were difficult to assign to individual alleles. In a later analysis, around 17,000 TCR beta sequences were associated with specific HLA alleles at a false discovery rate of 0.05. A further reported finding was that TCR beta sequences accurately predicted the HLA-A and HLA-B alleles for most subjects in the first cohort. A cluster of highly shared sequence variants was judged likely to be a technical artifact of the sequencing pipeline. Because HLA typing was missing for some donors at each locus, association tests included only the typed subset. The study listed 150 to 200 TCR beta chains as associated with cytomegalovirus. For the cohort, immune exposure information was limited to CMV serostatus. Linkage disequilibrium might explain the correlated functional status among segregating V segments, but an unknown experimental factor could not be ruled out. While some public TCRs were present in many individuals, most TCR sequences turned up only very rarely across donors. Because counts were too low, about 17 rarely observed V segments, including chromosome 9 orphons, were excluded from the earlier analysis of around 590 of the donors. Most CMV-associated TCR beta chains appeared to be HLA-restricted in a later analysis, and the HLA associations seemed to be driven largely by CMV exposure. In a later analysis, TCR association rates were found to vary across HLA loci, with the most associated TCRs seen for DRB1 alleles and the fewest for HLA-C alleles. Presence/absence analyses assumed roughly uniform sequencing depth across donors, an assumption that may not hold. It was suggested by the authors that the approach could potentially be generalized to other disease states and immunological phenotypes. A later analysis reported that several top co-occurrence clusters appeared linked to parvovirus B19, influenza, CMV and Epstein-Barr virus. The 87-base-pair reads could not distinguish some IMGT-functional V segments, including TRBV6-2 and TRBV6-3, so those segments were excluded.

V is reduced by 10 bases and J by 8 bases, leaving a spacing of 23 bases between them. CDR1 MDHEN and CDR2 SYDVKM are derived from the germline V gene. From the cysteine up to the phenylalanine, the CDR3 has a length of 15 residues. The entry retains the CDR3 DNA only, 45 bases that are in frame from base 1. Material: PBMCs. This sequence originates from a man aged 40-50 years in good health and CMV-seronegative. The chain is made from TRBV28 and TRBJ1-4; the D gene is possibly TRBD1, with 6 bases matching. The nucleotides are TGTGCCACCAGCTTTATGTCAGGGGCTGGGGAAAAACTGTTTTTT. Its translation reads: CATSFMSGAGEKLFF.